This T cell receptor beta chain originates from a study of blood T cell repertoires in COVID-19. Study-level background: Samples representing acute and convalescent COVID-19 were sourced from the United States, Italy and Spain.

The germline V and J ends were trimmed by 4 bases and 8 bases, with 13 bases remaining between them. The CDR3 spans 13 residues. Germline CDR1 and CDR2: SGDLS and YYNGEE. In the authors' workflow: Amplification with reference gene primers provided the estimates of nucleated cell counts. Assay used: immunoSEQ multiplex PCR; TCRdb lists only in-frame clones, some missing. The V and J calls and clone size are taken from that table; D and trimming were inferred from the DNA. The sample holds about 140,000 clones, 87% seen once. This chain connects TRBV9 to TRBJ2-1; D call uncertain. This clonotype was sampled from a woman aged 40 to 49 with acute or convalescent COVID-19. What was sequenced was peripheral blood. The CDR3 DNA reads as TGTGCCAGCAGCCCCCCCAGGAACGATGAGCAGTTCTTC. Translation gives CASSPPRNDEQFF.